Listed here are 12 T cell receptor beta chains from one sample, sequenced in a study of T cell responses to AZD1222 COVID-19 vaccine. Clones were read by immunoSEQ multiplex PCR, and TCRdb kept only the in-frame ones, dropping some. The table has roughly 150,000 clones, roughly 90% seen once. Source: peripheral blood, taken on day 0 of AZD1222 vaccination. All receptors derive from an adult in good health.

The sample holds one count of this clone. The genes are TRBV6-6 and TRBJ1-2; D gene ambiguous. Trimming left V 5 bases short and J 3 bases short, with 25 bases between. Per the germline V gene, CDR1 is MNHNY and CDR2 is SVGAGI (reference sequence). The CDR3 is 18 residues long. The CDR3 spells CASSPRRPGRGDYYGYTF. The CDR3 DNA reads TGTGCCAGCAGTCCCCGTAGGCCAGGACGGGGAGATTACTATGGCTACACCTTC.

This chain uses TRBV5-5 with TRBJ2-3; the match to TRBD2 covers 12 bases. The CDR3 is 15 residues long. Germline V gives CDR1 SGHKS, CDR2 YYEKEE (reference sequence). The junction had 5 bases not matched to a gene; V was cut back by 5 bases and J by 4 bases. The CDR3 DNA sequence: TGTGCCAGCAGAAAGACTAGCGGGGGCGCAGATACGCAGTATTTT. Protein sequence: CASRKTSGGADTQYF.

This chain joins TRBV18 and TRBJ2-7, with 7 bases that match TRBD1. V trimming: 3 bases; J trimming: 1 base; junction bases outside the gene matches: 12. The CDR3 contains 17 residues. Germline V gene lookup returns CDR1 KGHSH and CDR2 LQKENI. This chain's CDR3 is CASSPGRAGGGSYEQYF. Written as DNA, the CDR3 is TGTGCCAGCTCACCTGGTCGGGCAGGGGGTGGATCCTACGAGCAGTACTTC.

The chain employs TRBV14 and TRBJ2-7, with TRBD2 matching over 13 bases. The CDR3 is 17 amino acids. The trim removed 0 bases at V and 4 bases at J, leaving 6 bases unmatched. The germline V gene has CDR1 SGHDN and CDR2 FVKESK. The CDR3 sequence: CASSQDTPGLAGYEQYF. The CDR3 DNA reads as TGTGCCAGCAGCCAAGATACACCGGGACTAGCGGGATACGAGCAGTACTTC.

Only one count was recorded for this clone. The chain combines TRBV2 with TRBJ1-6; D unclear. The germline V gene encodes CDR1 SNHLY and CDR2 FYNNEI. The CDR3 covers 15 residues. The germline V and J ends were trimmed by 6 bases and 6 bases, with 15 bases remaining between them. CDR3: CASRLLTPGNSPLHF. The CDR3, as DNA: TGTGCCAGCAGACTTCTGACACCGGGTAATTCACCCCTCCACTTT.

The CDR3 is CASSDNEQFF. The CDR3 coding sequence is TGTGCCAGTAGTGACAATGAGCAGTTCTTC. The J gene is TRBJ2-1, the V gene TRBV19; D unclear. V gave up 5 bases and J gave up 5 bases, with 1 base separating them. This CDR3 spans 10 amino acids. Germline V gene sequence: CDR1 LNHDA, CDR2 SQIVND (reference sequence).

This rearrangement joins TRBV19 to TRBJ2-2, with a weak D call TRBD1 (6 bases). CDR3 length equals 13 residues. Germline CDR1 reads LNHDA; CDR2 reads SQIVND (reference sequence). Trimming took 6 bases from V and 4 from J, leaving 9 bases between them. For the CDR3, the DNA is TGTGCCAGTAGACAGGGTGTCACCGGGGAGCTGTTTTTT. This codes for CASRQGVTGELFF.

CDR3 loop: CASSMTGYHEQYF. The CDR3 DNA sequence: TGTGCCAGTAGTATGACAGGGTACCACGAGCAGTACTTC. The chain carries TRBV19 and TRBJ2-7; 7 bases are a match to TRBD1. This CDR3 has 13 amino acids. The V gene's germline CDR1 is LNHDA and CDR2 SQIVND (reference sequence). V lost 3 bases, J lost 5 bases, and 4 bases stayed unmatched.

This clone appeared a few times. This chain links TRBV6-2 or TRBV6-3 with TRBJ2-7; D is unclear. V was trimmed by 5 bases and J by 4 bases, leaving 12 bases between them. CDR1 is MNHEY, CDR2 SVGEGT, per germline. CDR3 length: 13 amino acids. The DNA of the CDR3 is TGTGCCAGCAGTCCCCGGACGGAGTACGAGCAGTACTTC. It encodes CASSPRTEYEQYF.

V is TRBV3-1 (or the pseudogene TRBV3-2) and J is TRBJ1-5; unclear D gene. CDR1 LGHDT and CDR2 YNNKEL come from the germline V gene (reference sequence). The CDR3 covers 16 residues. Trimming cost V 1 base and J 4 bases, with 14 bases left between them. As DNA, the CDR3 is TGTGCCAGCAGCCAAGTGTCCACGAAGGTAAATCAGCCCCAGCATTTT. The encoded protein is CASSQVSTKVNQPQHF.

In this sample, this clone turned up a few times. V is TRBV7-9 and J is TRBJ2-7, with 8 bases fitting TRBD1. V trimming: 1 base; J trimming: 3 bases; junction bases outside the gene matches: 5. Germline V gives CDR1 SEHNR, CDR2 FQNEAQ (reference sequence). CDR3 size: 15 residues. Written as DNA, the CDR3 is TGTGCCAGCAGCTTAGGGGAGACAGGGGTCTACGAGCAGTACTTC. Translated, it gives CASSLGETGVYEQYF.

This clone was seen just once. V and J are TRBV4-3 and TRBJ1-1; TRBD1 matches 10 bases. The CDR3 extends over 16 amino acids. From germline, CDR1 is LGHNA and CDR2 YSLEER. V gave up 1 base and J gave up 4 bases; unmatched junction bases: 6. CDR3 nucleotide sequence: TGCGCCAGCAGCCAAGCCCGGACAGGGGGGAGCACTGAAGCTTTCTTT. As protein: CASSQARTGGSTEAFF.